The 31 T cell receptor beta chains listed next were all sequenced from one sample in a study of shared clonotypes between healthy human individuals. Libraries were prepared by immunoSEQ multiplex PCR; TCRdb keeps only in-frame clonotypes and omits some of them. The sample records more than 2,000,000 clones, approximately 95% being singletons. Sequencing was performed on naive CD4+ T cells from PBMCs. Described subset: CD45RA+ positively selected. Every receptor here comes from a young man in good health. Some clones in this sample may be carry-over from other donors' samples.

CDR3 sequence (DNA): TGTGCCAGCTCACCACTTGGGGTGGGGGCCAACGTCCTGACTTTC. As protein: CASSPLGVGANVLTF. V usage is TRBV18 and J usage is TRBJ2-6, with D hard to call. The CDR3 is made up of 15 amino acids. Trimming pared 1 base from V and 4 bases from J, leaving 8 bases between. Germline V lookup: CDR1 KGHSH, CDR2 LQKENI.

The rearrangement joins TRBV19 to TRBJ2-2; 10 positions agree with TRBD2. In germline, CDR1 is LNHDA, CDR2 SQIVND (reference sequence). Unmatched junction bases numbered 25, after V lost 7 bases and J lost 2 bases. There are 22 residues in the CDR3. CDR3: CASTPHPLAGLDLFRNTGELFF. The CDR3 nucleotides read TGTGCCAGTACGCCACACCCACTAGCGGGACTTGATCTCTTTAGAAACACCGGGGAGCTGTTTTTT.

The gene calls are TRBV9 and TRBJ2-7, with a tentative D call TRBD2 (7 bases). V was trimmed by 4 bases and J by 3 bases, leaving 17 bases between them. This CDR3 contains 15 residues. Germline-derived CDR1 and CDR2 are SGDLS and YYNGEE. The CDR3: CASSPNGGGIYEQYF. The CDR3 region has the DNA TGTGCCAGCAGCCCGAATGGGGGGGGCATCTACGAGCAGTACTTC.

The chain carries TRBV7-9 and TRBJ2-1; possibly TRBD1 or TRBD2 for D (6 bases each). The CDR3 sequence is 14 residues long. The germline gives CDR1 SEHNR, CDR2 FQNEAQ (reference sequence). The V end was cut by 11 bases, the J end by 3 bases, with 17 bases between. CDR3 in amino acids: CALGGRGFYNEQFF. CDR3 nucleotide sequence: TGTGCCTTGGGAGGCAGGGGATTCTACAATGAGCAGTTCTTC.

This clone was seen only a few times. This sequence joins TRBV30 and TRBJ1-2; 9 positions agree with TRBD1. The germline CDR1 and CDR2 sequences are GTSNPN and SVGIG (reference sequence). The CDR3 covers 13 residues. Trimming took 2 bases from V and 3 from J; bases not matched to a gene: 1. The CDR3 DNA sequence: TGTGCCTGGAGTCGGACAGGGGACTATGGCTACACCTTC. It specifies CAWSRTGDYGYTF.

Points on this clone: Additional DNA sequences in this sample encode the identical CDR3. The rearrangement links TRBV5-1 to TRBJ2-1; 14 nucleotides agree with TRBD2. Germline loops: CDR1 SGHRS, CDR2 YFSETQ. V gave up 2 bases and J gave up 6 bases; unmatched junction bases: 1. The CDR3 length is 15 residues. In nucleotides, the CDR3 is TGCGCCAGCAGCTTAGGACTAGCGGGGGGCAATGAGCAGTTCTTC. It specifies CASSLGLAGGNEQFF.

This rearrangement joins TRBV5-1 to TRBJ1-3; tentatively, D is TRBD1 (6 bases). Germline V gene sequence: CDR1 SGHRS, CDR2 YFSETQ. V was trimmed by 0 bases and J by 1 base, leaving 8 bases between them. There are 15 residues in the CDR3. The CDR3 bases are TGCGCCAGCAGCTTGGCAGGACAGTCTGGAAACACCATATATTTT. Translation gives CASSLAGQSGNTIYF.

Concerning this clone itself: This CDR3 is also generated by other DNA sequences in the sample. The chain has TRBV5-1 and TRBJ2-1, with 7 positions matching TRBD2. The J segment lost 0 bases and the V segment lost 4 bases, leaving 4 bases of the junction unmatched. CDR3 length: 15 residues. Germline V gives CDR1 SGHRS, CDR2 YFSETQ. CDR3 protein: CASSPSGISYNEQFF. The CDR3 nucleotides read TGCGCCAGCAGCCCGAGCGGGATCTCCTACAATGAGCAGTTCTTC.

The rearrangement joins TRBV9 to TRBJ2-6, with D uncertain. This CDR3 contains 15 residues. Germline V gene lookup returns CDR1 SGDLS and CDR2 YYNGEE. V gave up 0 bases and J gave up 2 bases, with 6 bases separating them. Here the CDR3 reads CASSVGDPGANVLTF. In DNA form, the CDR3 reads TGTGCCAGCAGCGTAGGGGATCCTGGGGCCAACGTCCTGACTTTC.

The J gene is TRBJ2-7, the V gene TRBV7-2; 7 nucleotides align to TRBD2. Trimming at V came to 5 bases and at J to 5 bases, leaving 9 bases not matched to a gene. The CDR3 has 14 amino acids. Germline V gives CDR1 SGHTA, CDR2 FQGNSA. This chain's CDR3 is CASSPARLANEQYF. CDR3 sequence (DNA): TGTGCCAGCAGCCCGGCGCGACTAGCTAACGAGCAGTACTTC.

The CDR3 nucleotides read TGTGCCAGCGGGATCACAGGGGGCGAGACTGAAGCTTTCTTT. This sequence encodes CASGITGGETEAFF. The chain uses TRBV2 and TRBJ1-1; TRBD1 matches 9 bases. V gave up 8 bases and J gave up 5 bases; unmatched junction bases: 9. CDR1 is SNHLY and CDR2 is FYNNEI in the germline V gene. The CDR3 sequence is 14 residues long.

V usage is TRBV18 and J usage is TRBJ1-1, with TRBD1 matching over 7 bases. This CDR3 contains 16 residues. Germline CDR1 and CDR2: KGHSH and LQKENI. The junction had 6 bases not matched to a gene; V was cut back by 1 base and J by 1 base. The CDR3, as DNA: TGTGCCAGCTCACCACTTACAGGGGCGGGGAACACTGAAGCTTTCTTT. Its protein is CASSPLTGAGNTEAFF. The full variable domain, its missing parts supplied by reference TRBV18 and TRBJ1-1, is NAGVMQNPRHLVRRRGQEARLRCSPMKGHSHVYWYRQLPEEGLKFMVYLQKENIIDESGMPKERFSAEFPKEGPSILRIQQVVRGDSAAYFCASSPLTGAGNTEAFFGQGTRLTVV.

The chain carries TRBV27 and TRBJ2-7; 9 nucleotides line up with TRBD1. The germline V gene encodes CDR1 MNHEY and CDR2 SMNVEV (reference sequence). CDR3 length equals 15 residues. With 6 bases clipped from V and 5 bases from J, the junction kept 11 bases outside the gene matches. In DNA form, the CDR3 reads TGTGCCAGCAGACCCAACAGGGGGCAGAGAGACGAGCAGTACTTC. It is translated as CASRPNRGQRDEQYF.

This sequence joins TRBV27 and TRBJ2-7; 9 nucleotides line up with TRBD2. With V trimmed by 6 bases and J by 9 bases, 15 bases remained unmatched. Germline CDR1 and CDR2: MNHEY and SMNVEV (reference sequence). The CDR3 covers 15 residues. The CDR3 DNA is TGTGCCAGCAGGGGGGGAGCGGGAGGCCTCCGGGTGCAGTACTTC. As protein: CASRGGAGGLRVQYF.

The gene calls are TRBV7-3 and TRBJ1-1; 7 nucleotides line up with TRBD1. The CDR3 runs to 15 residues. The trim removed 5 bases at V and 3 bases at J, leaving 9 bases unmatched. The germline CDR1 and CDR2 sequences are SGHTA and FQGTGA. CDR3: CASSTQGTEDTEAFF. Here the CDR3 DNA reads TGTGCCAGCAGCACCCAGGGGACAGAGGACACTGAAGCTTTCTTT.

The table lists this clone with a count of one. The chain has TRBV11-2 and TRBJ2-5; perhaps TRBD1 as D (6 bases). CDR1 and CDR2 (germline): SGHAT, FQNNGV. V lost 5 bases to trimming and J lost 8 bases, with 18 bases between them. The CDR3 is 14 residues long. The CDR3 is CASSRNTGSLTQYF. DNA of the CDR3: TGTGCCAGCAGCCGGAACACAGGGTCCCTTACCCAGTACTTC.

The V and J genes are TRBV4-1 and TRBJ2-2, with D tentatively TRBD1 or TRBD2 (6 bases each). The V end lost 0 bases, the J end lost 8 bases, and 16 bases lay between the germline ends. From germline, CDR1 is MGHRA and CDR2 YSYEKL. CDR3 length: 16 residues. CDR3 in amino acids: CASSQDPGAAGGELFF. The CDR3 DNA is TGCGCCAGCAGCCAAGACCCGGGGGCCGCCGGGGGGGAGCTGTTTTTT.

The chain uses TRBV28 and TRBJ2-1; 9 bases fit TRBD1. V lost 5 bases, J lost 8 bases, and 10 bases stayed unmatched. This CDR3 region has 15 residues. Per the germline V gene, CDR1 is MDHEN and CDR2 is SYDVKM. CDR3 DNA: TGTGCCAGCAGTATCGCAGGGACAGGGAAGGATGAGCAGTTCTTC. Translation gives CASSIAGTGKDEQFF.

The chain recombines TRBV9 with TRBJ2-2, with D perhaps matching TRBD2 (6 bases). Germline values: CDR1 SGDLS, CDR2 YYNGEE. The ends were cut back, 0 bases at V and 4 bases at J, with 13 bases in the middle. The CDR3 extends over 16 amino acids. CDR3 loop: CASSVAGRGGTGELFF. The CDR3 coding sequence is TGTGCCAGCAGCGTAGCCGGGAGAGGAGGCACCGGGGAGCTGTTTTTT.

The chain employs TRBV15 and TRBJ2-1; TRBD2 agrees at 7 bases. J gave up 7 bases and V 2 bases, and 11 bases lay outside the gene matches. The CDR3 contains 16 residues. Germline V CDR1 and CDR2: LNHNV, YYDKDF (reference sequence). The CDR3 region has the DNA TGTGCCACCAGCAGACTTACCGGGACTACCCGGAATGAGCAGTTCTTC. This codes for CATSRLTGTTRNEQFF.

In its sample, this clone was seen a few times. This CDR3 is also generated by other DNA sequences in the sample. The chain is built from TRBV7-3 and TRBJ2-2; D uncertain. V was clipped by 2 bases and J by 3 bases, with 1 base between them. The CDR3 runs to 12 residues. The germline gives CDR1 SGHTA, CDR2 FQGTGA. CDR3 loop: CASSLDTGELFF. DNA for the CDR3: TGTGCCAGCAGCTTAGACACCGGGGAGCTGTTTTTT.

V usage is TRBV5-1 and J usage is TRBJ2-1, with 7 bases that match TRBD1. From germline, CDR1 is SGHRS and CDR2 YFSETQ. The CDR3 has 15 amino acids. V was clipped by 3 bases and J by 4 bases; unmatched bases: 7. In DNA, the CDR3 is TGCGCCAGCAGCTCACAGGGGCCGGAGTACAATGAGCAGTTCTTC. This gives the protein CASSSQGPEYNEQFF.

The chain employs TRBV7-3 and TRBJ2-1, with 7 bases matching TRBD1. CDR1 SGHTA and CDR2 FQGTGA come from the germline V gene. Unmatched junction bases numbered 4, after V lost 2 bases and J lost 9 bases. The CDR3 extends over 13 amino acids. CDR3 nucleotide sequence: TGTGCCAGCAGCTTACAGGGGGACAGTGAGCAGTTCTTC. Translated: CASSLQGDSEQFF.

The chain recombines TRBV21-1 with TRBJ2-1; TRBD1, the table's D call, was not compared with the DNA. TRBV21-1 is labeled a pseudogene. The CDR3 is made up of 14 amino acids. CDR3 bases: TGTGCCAGCACGAATTCCTCCAGGGGTAATGAGCAGTTCTTC. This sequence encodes CASTNSSRGNEQFF.

The chain's CDR3 is CAASARGQGETQYF. The CDR3 coding sequence is TGTGCCGCCTCGGCCAGGGGCCAAGGGGAGACCCAGTACTTC. The chain uses TRBV10-3 and TRBJ2-5, with D possibly TRBD1 on 6 matching bases. Germline CDR1 and CDR2: ENHRY and SYGVKD. CDR3 size: 14 residues. Trimming removed 11 bases from V and 5 bases from J, with 21 bases in between.

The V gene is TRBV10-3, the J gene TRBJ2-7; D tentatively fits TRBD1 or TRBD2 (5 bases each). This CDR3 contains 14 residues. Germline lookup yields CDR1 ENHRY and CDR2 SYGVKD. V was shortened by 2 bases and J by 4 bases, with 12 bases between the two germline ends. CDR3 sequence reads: CAISEPGRGYEQYF. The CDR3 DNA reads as TGTGCCATCAGTGAGCCGGGACGGGGATACGAGCAGTACTTC.

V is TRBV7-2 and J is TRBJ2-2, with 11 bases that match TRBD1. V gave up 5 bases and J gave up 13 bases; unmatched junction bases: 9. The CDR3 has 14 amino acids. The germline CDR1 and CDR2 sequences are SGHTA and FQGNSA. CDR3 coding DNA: TGTGCCAGCAGCCCGACTTCGGACAGGGGGCTGCTGTTTTTT. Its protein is CASSPTSDRGLLFF. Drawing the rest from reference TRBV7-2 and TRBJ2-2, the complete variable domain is GAGVSQSPSNKVTEKGKDVELRCDPISGHTALYWYRQSLGQGLEFLIYFQGNSAPDKSGLPSDRFSAERTGGSVSTLTIQRTQQEDSAVYLCASSPTSDRGLLFFGEGSRLTVL.

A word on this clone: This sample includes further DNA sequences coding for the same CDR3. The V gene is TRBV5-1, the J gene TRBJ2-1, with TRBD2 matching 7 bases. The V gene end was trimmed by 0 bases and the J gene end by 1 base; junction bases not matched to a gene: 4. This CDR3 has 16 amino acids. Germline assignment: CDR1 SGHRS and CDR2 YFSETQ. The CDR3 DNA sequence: TGCGCCAGCAGCTTGGCACCTAGCGGTTCCTACAATGAGCAGTTCTTC. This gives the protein CASSLAPSGSYNEQFF.

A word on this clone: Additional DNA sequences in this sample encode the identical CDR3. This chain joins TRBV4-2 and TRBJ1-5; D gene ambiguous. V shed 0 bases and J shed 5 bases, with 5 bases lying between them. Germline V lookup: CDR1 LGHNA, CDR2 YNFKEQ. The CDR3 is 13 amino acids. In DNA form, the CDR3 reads TGTGCCAGCAGCCAAGACCGAGATCAGCCCCAGCATTTT. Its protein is CASSQDRDQPQHF.

Written as DNA, the CDR3 is TGTGCCAGCGGGGTAGAGACAGGGGGGCAATCTTACGAGCAGTACTTC. Residues: CASGVETGGQSYEQYF. This sequence joins TRBV2 and TRBJ2-7; 9 nucleotides align to TRBD1. V lost 8 bases, J lost 4 bases, and 15 bases stayed unmatched. This CDR3 spans 16 amino acids. Germline V gene lookup returns CDR1 SNHLY and CDR2 FYNNEI. The variable domain in full, with the rest retrieved from reference TRBV2 and TRBJ2-7, is EPEVTQTPSHQVTQMGQEVILRCVPISNHLYFYWYRQILGQKVEFLVSFYNNEISEKSEIFDDQFSVERPDGSNFTLKIRSTKLEDSAMYFCASGVETGGQSYEQYFGPGTRLTVT.

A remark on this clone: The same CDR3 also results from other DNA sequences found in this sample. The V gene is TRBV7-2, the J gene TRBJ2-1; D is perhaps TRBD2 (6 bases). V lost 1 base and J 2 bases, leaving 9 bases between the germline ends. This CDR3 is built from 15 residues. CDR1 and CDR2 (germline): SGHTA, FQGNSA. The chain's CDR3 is CASSLVSGTYNEQFF. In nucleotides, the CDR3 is TGTGCCAGCAGCTTAGTTAGCGGTACCTACAATGAGCAGTTCTTC.